These 4 T cell receptor beta chains share one sample of origin, sequenced in a study of T cell repertoires in cytomegalovirus infection. TCRdb re-analysed the reads in MiXCR, keeping a single row per CDR3 protein. The sample holds over 450,000 distinct CDR3 sequences, roughly 12% seen once. The sequencing sample was made of PBMCs. These receptors were collected from a human donor in good health (CMV status not recorded). Some clones in this sample may be carry-over from other donors' samples.

This clonotype was found once. CDR3 loop: CASSQAEIINEKLFF. The CDR3 DNA reads as TGTGCCAGCAGCCAGGCTGAAATTATAAATGAAAAACTGTTTTTT. This chain connects TRBV7-9 to TRBJ1-4; D not resolved. Looked up from germline, CDR1 is SEHNR and CDR2 is FQNEAQ (reference sequence). V lost 5 bases to trimming and J lost 5 bases, with 15 bases between them. The CDR3 covers 15 residues.

The chain couples TRBV10-3 to TRBJ1-2, with TRBD1 matching over 10 bases. The CDR3 has 13 amino acids. The V segment lost 5 bases and the J segment 5 bases; nucleotides outside the gene matches: 2. Per germline, CDR1 ENHRY and CDR2 SYGVKD. Written as DNA, the CDR3 is TGTGCCATCAGTAAGGACAGGGGGTATGGCTACACCTTC. Its translation is CAISKDRGYGYTF.

The chain links TRBV9 to TRBJ1-3, with unresolved D. The germline CDR1 and CDR2 sequences are SGDLS and YYNGEE. With 4 bases removed from V and 8 bases from J, the gap between germline ends came to 10 bases. The CDR3 covers 12 residues. CDR3 DNA sequence: TGTGCCAGCAGCCCACAATCGGACACCATATATTTT. Translated: CASSPQSDTIYF. Full variable domain (outside the CDR3, taken from reference TRBV9 and TRBJ1-3): DSGVTQTPKHLITATGQRVTLRCSPRSGDLSVYWYQQSLDQGLQFLIQYYNGEERAKGNILERFSAQQFPDLHSELNLSSLELGDSALYFCASSPQSDTIYFGEGSWLTVV.

This clonotype was recorded many times. The CDR3 DNA sequence: TGCAGCGCGACTGTCTACAATGAGCAGTTCTTC. Protein: CSATVYNEQFF. The gene calls are TRBV29-1 and TRBJ2-1, with no clear D. V was cut by 7 bases and J by 3 bases, with 7 bases left in between. CDR3 size: 11 residues. Germline V gene lookup returns CDR1 SQVTM and CDR2 ANQGSEA.